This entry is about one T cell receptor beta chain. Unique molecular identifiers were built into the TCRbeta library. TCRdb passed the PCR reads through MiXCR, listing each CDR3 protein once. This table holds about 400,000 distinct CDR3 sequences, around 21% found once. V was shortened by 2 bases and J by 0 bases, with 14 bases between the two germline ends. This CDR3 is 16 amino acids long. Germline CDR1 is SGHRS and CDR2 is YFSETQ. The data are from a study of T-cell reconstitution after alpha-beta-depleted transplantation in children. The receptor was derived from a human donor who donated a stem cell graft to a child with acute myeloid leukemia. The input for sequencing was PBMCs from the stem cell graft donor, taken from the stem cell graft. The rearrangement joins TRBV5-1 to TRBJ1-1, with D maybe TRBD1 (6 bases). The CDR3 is CASSFQGPTMNTEAFF. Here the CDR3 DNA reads TGCGCCAGCAGCTTTCAGGGGCCGACAATGAACACTGAAGCTTTCTTT.